A selection of T cell receptor beta chains follows, all from one sample in a study of T-cell reconstitution after alpha-beta-depleted transplantation in children. TCRdb processed the PCR reads anew with MiXCR; each CDR3 protein has one entry. The sample gives about 400,000 distinct CDR3 sequences, 15% to 20% of which show up once; under 30% is in the top ten. Sequenced here: PBMCs, mostly from graft donor cells, sampled 360 days after TCRalphabeta/CD19-depleted stem cell transplant. These receptor sequences come from a boy in the first two years of life who had a stem cell transplant for Wiskott-Aldrich syndrome, so the T cells may come from the graft donor. CDR3s include the opening cysteine and the closing phenylalanine or tryptophan. The D gene is left open where the match is weak. Size is omitted from some rows. Given values are once, few, many or a class for expanded clones.

D: .
size: .
V: TRBV15
length: 15
J: TRBJ2-7
CDR3: CATSRDPREINEQYF
DNA: TGTGCCACCAGCAGAGATCCGAGGGAGATCAACGAGCAGTACTTC

D: .
size: .
V: TRBV18
length: 17
J: TRBJ2-5
CDR3: CASSPRPMGPRGETQYF
DNA: TGTGCCAGCTCACCGCGGCCGATGGGCCCCCGAGGGGAGACCCAGTACTTC

D: .
size: .
V: TRBV29-1
length: 13
J: TRBJ2-3
CDR3: CSVRLPGTDTQYF
DNA: TGCAGCGTGAGACTCCCGGGCACAGATACGCAGTATTTT

D: TRBD1
size: few
V: TRBV24-1
length: 18
J: TRBJ2-5
CDR3: CATSDLVGTGGGGETQYF
DNA: TGTGCCACCAGTGATTTGGTCGGGACAGGGGGCGGAGGAGAGACCCAGTACTTC

D: .
size: .
V: TRBV7-9
length: 13
J: TRBJ1-4
CDR3: CASSLRENEKLFF
DNA: TGTGCCAGCAGCTTAAGGGAAAATGAAAAACTGTTTTTT

D: .
size: few
V: TRBV5-6
length: 13
J: TRBJ1-2
CDR3: CASSLGTEDGYTF
DNA: TGTGCCAGCAGCTTAGGGACTGAAGATGGCTACACCTTC

D: TRBD1
size: few
V: TRBV27
length: 17
J: TRBJ2-2
CDR3: CASSSLSTGGHTGELFF
DNA: TGTGCCAGCAGTTCCCTCTCGACAGGGGGTCACACCGGGGAGCTGTTTTTT

D: TRBD1
size: few
V: TRBV12-3/TRBV12-4
length: 16
J: TRBJ2-3
CDR3: CASRDRGVNSTDTQYF
DNA: TGTGCCAGCCGGGACAGGGGGGTAAATAGCACAGATACGCAGTATTTC

D: .
size: few
V: TRBV5-5
length: 11
J: TRBJ2-7
CDR3: CASRSPYEQYF
DNA: TGTGCCAGCAGATCCCCCTACGAGCAGTACTTC

D: .
size: few
V: TRBV6-5
length: 15
J: TRBJ1-2
CDR3: CASSYSSVAYYGYTF
DNA: TGTGCCAGCAGTTACTCGAGTGTGGCTTACTATGGCTACACCTTC

D: .
size: few
V: TRBV12-3/TRBV12-4
length: 12
J: TRBJ1-5
CDR3: CASRVSNQPQHF
DNA: TGTGCCAGCAGAGTGTCCAATCAGCCCCAGCATTTT

D: .
size: .
V: TRBV20-1
length: 15
J: TRBJ2-5
CDR3: CSASSGEGAQETQYF
DNA: TGCAGTGCTAGTTCAGGGGAGGGGGCACAAGAGACCCAGTACTTC

D: TRBD1
size: .
V: TRBV11-1
length: 18
J: TRBJ1-2
CDR3: CASSPGRTGLVSNYGYTF
DNA: TGTGCCAGCAGCCCCGGACGGACAGGCCTAGTTTCTAACTATGGCTACACCTTC

D: .
size: .
V: TRBV18
length: 14
J: TRBJ2-2
CDR3: CASSHRRSTGELFF
DNA: TGTGCCAGCTCACACAGGAGGAGCACCGGGGAGCTGTTTTTT

D: TRBD2
size: few
V: TRBV11-2
length: 20
J: TRBJ2-1
CDR3: CASSRGGAGASSSSYNEQFF
DNA: TGTGCCAGCAGCCGGGGTGGAGCGGGAGCCTCCTCGAGCTCCTACAATGAGCAGTTCTTC

D: TRBD2
size: .
V: TRBV7-2
length: 16
J: TRBJ2-1
CDR3: CASSTRSGRERNEQFF
DNA: TGTGCCAGCAGCACCAGGAGCGGGAGGGAGCGCAATGAGCAGTTCTTC

D: TRBD1
size: .
V: TRBV24-1
length: 18
J: TRBJ2-2
CDR3: CATSDQRSGQMNTGELFF
DNA: TGTGCCACCAGTGATCAAAGATCGGGACAGATGAACACCGGGGAGCTGTTTTTT

D: .
size: .
V: TRBV6-5
length: 13
J: TRBJ1-2
CDR3: CASSYSNWGGYTF
DNA: TGTGCCAGCAGTTACTCGAATTGGGGCGGCTACACCTTC

D: .
size: .
V: TRBV7-2
length: 11
J: TRBJ2-7
CDR3: CASSAPGEQYF
DNA: TGTGCCAGCAGCGCCCCGGGAGAGCAGTACTTC

D: .
size: few
V: TRBV12-3/TRBV12-4
length: 13
J: TRBJ1-6
CDR3: CASSFTPNSPLHF
DNA: TGTGCCAGCAGTTTTACCCCTAATTCACCCCTCCACTTT

D: TRBD1
size: .
V: TRBV6-1
length: 14
J: TRBJ2-7
CDR3: CASSRDRATYEQYF
DNA: TGTGCCAGCAGTCGAGACAGGGCCACCTACGAGCAGTACTTC

D: .
size: .
V: TRBV20-1
length: 14
J: TRBJ1-1
CDR3: CSARADGRSTEAFF
DNA: TGCAGTGCTAGAGCTGACGGACGATCCACTGAAGCTTTCTTT

D: .
size: few
V: TRBV11-2
length: 14
J: TRBJ2-2
CDR3: CASSLVPLAGELFF
DNA: TGTGCCAGCAGCTTAGTTCCACTAGCCGGGGAGCTGTTTTTT

D: TRBD2
size: .
V: TRBV5-1
length: 16
J: TRBJ2-3
CDR3: CASSYISGSGTDTQYF
DNA: TGCGCCAGCAGTTATATAAGCGGGAGTGGCACAGATACGCAGTATTTT

D: .
size: .
V: TRBV19
length: 12
J: TRBJ2-3
CDR3: CATAISTDTQYF
DNA: TGTGCCACCGCGATTAGCACAGATACGCAGTATTTT

D: .
size: .
V: TRBV29-1
length: 12
J: TRBJ2-1
CDR3: CSVVPQVNEQFF
DNA: TGCAGCGTTGTTCCACAAGTCAATGAGCAGTTCTTC

D: .
size: few
V: TRBV7-6
length: 18
J: TRBJ2-5
CDR3: CASSLLRLGRAGLETQYF
DNA: TGTGCCAGCAGCCTCTTAAGGTTGGGCAGGGCGGGTTTGGAGACCCAGTACTTC

D: .
size: .
V: TRBV12-3/TRBV12-4
length: 13
J: TRBJ2-7
CDR3: CASSRLNLNEQYF
DNA: TGTGCCAGCAGCCGACTAAACCTAAACGAGCAGTACTTC

D: .
size: .
V: TRBV20-1
length: 15
J: TRBJ1-2
CDR3: CSATKHPYFNYGYTF
DNA: TGCAGTGCGACTAAACACCCTTACTTTAACTATGGCTACACCTTC

D: .
size: .
V: TRBV15
length: 13
J: TRBJ1-6
CDR3: CATSKKVDSPLHF
DNA: TGTGCCACCAGCAAGAAGGTTGATTCACCCCTCCACTTT

D: .
size: .
V: TRBV29-1
length: 13
J: TRBJ2-3
CDR3: CSVEDRNGITQYF
DNA: TGCAGCGTTGAAGATAGGAATGGCATTACGCAGTATTTT

D: .
size: few
V: TRBV12-3/TRBV12-4
length: 15
J: TRBJ2-1
CDR3: CASSFRGAQNNEQFF
DNA: TGTGCCAGCAGTTTTAGGGGGGCCCAGAACAATGAGCAGTTCTTC

D: .
size: few
V: TRBV5-1
length: 14
J: TRBJ2-3
CDR3: CATKAGGSIDTQYF
DNA: TGCGCCACGAAAGCGGGTGGAAGCATAGATACGCAGTATTTT

D: TRBD2
size: once
V: TRBV25-1
length: 14
J: TRBJ2-3
CDR3: CASGGTRILDTQYF
DNA: TGTGCCAGTGGGGGGACTAGGATCCTTGATACGCAGTATTTT

D: .
size: few
V: TRBV29-1
length: 14
J: TRBJ2-2
CDR3: CSGRPGLNTGELFF
DNA: TGCAGCGGACGCCCGGGACTGAACACCGGGGAGCTGTTTTTT

D: TRBD1
size: few
V: TRBV12-3/TRBV12-4
length: 14
J: TRBJ2-3
CDR3: CASSGTGHTDTQYF
DNA: TGTGCCAGCAGTGGGACAGGGCATACAGATACGCAGTATTTT

D: .
size: .
V: TRBV12-3/TRBV12-4
length: 12
J: TRBJ2-1
CDR3: CASSFVPLMKFF
DNA: TGTGCCAGCAGTTTTGTGCCTTTAATGAAGTTCTTC

D: TRBD1
size: once
V: TRBV4-2
length: 13
J: TRBJ1-1
CDR3: CASSHPTGTEAFF
DNA: TGTGCCAGCAGCCACCCGACAGGGACTGAAGCTTTCTTT

D: TRBD1
size: many
V: TRBV29-1
length: 12
J: TRBJ1-2
CDR3: CSVATGGYGYTF
DNA: TGCAGCGTTGCGACAGGGGGTTATGGCTACACCTTC

D: TRBD1
size: few
V: TRBV4-1
length: 17
J: TRBJ2-2
CDR3: CASSPTGGQLYTGELFF
DNA: TGCGCCAGCAGCCCTACAGGGGGGCAACTGTACACCGGGGAGCTGTTTTTT

D: .
size: .
V: TRBV5-1
length: 15
J: TRBJ2-7
CDR3: CASSASGVPVGEQYF
DNA: TGCGCCAGCAGCGCTTCTGGCGTCCCGGTAGGCGAGCAGTACTTC

D: .
size: few
V: TRBV15
length: 14
J: TRBJ2-1
CDR3: CATSFGRGGSEQFF
DNA: TGTGCCACCAGCTTTGGGAGGGGGGGCAGTGAGCAGTTCTTC